This TCR beta chain was captured in a study of control samples from healthy donors and cancer patients. Clones were read by immunoSEQ multiplex PCR, and TCRdb kept only the in-frame ones, dropping some. The table records some 70,000 clones, about 83% of them present only once. Germline CDR1 is MDHEN and CDR2 is SYDVKM. The CDR3 sequence is 13 residues long. Trimming removed 2 bases at V and 7 bases at J, with 9 bases between. The V gene is TRBV28, the J gene TRBJ2-4; D may be TRBD1 or TRBD2 (5 bases each). This TCR was recovered from a man between 60 and 75 years old in good health. The sequencing input was blood. The CDR3 bases are TGTGCCAGCAGTTTAGGGGGTCATAACATTCAGTACTTC. This codes for CASSLGGHNIQYF.